The 15 T cell receptor beta chains in this list originate from one sample, sequenced in a study of blood T cell repertoires in COVID-19. The assay was immunoSEQ multiplex PCR, and TCRdb's table has in-frame clones only and misses some. Among around 110,000 clones listed, 84% were seen once. Source material: peripheral blood. The receptors here all came from a human donor in a cohort sampled during active COVID-19.

V and J are TRBV10-2 and TRBJ2-1; maybe TRBD2 (5 bases). Germline values: CDR1 WSHSY, CDR2 SAAADI. The V and J ends lost 8 bases and 8 bases respectively, with 16 bases between them. This CDR3 is built from 13 residues. The CDR3 protein is CASGLEGSDEQFF. In nucleotides, the CDR3 is TGCGCCAGCGGGCTAGAGGGATCGGATGAGCAGTTCTTC.

Here the CDR3 DNA reads TGTGCCAGCGAAAACAGGGAAGCCTACGAGCAGTACGTC. Protein sequence: CASENREAYEQYV. V and J are TRBV21-1 and TRBJ2-7; the table assigns TRBD1, which was not confirmed against the DNA. TRBV21-1 is classified as a pseudogene. The CDR3 spans 13 residues.

This chain joins TRBV2 and TRBJ1-5; D not resolved. The CDR3 runs to 13 residues. V lost 6 bases to trimming and J lost 0 bases, with 6 bases between them. The germline V gene encodes CDR1 SNHLY and CDR2 FYNNEI. The chain's CDR3 is CASRPYSNQPQHF. Written as DNA, the CDR3 is TGTGCCAGCAGACCCTATAGCAATCAGCCCCAGCATTTT.

CDR3 amino acids: CASSEQLGGRSYEQYF. In nucleotides, the CDR3 is TGTGCCAGCAGTGAACAGCTAGGTGGTCGTTCCTACGAGCAGTACTTC. The chain employs TRBV2 and TRBJ2-7; no firm D call. Germline V CDR1 and CDR2: SNHLY, FYNNEI. V was clipped by 2 bases and J by 1 base, with 15 bases between them. The CDR3 sequence is 16 residues long.

J is TRBJ1-5 and V is TRBV27, with TRBD1 matching 7 bases. Germline CDR1 reads MNHEY; CDR2 reads SMNVEV (reference sequence). The CDR3 loop spans 14 amino acids. The junction had 3 bases not matched to a gene; V was cut back by 0 bases and J by 7 bases. CDR3 region: CASSLSGDRQPQHF. The CDR3 DNA is TGTGCCAGCAGTTTATCAGGGGACAGACAGCCCCAGCATTTT.

The chain links TRBV27 to TRBJ1-5; TRBD1 might be the D (6 bases). V dropped 6 bases and J dropped 2 bases, with 14 bases sitting between them. CDR1 is MNHEY, CDR2 SMNVEV, per germline (reference sequence). This CDR3 region has 15 residues. CDR3 sequence: CASRIATGGNQPQHF. In DNA, the CDR3 is TGTGCCAGCAGAATTGCGACAGGTGGCAATCAGCCCCAGCATTTT.

This clone was recorded once. The gene calls are TRBV2 and TRBJ1-5, with 9 bases fitting TRBD1. Germline values: CDR1 SNHLY, CDR2 FYNNEI. This CDR3 contains 12 residues. J lost 4 bases, V lost 9 bases, and 1 base had no gene match. The CDR3 spells CARGTGNQPQHF. The CDR3, as DNA: TGTGCCAGGGGGACAGGGAATCAGCCCCAGCATTTT. Looking up the rest from reference TRBV2 and TRBJ1-5 gives the full variable domain: EPEVTQTPSHQVTQMGQEVILRCVPISNHLYFYWYRQILGQKVEFLVSFYNNEISEKSEIFDDQFSVERPDGSNFTLKIRSTKLEDSAMYFCARGTGNQPQHFGDGTRLSIL.

The chain joins TRBV18 to TRBJ2-1; 10 nucleotides line up with TRBD2. This CDR3 comprises 16 residues. Germline trimming cut 0 bases from V and 8 bases from J; bases unmatched to any gene: 7. Germline V lookup: CDR1 KGHSH, CDR2 LQKENI. CDR3 sequence reads: CASSPPGLAGAHEQFF. For the CDR3, the DNA is TGTGCCAGCTCACCACCAGGGCTAGCGGGAGCCCATGAGCAGTTCTTC. Variable domain in full (rest from reference TRBV18 and TRBJ2-1): NAGVMQNPRHLVRRRGQEARLRCSPMKGHSHVYWYRQLPEEGLKFMVYLQKENIIDESGMPKERFSAEFPKEGPSILRIQQVVRGDSAAYFCASSPPGLAGAHEQFFGPGTRLTVL.

This chain connects TRBV5-5 to TRBJ2-5; 7 bases align to TRBD1. V was pared by 0 bases and J by 9 bases, with 11 bases of the junction left unmatched. Germline V lookup: CDR1 SGHKS, CDR2 YYEKEE (reference sequence). There are 15 residues in the CDR3. CDR3 region: CASSLGTGVDGAQYF. In DNA, the CDR3 is TGTGCCAGCAGCTTGGGGACAGGTGTCGATGGGGCCCAGTACTTC.

The V call is TRBV19, the J call TRBJ2-3; 11 bases line up with TRBD2. With V trimmed by 5 bases and J by 5 bases, 6 bases remained unmatched. CDR1 and CDR2 (germline): LNHDA, SQIVND (reference sequence). There are 15 residues in the CDR3. As DNA, the CDR3 is TGTGCCAGTAGTTTCCTAGCGGGAGGCATAGATACGCAGTATTTT. Translated, it gives CASSFLAGGIDTQYF.

This sequence joins TRBV5-5 and TRBJ1-2; 8 bases map to TRBD1. Germline CDR1 and CDR2: SGHKS and YYEKEE (reference sequence). The CDR3 contains 17 residues. Germline trimming cut 4 bases from V and 4 bases from J; bases unmatched to any gene: 15. For the CDR3, the DNA is TGTGCCAGCAGCCACCGACACCCCACAGGGGGACTCTATGGCTACACCTTC. It is translated as CASSHRHPTGGLYGYTF.

The chain combines TRBV25-1 with TRBJ2-1, with D unresolved. V was clipped by 2 bases and J by 6 bases, with 5 bases between them. CDR1 and CDR2 from the germline V gene are MGHDK and SYGVNS. This CDR3 comprises 12 residues. This CDR3 reads CASSETFNEQFF. The CDR3, as DNA: TGTGCCAGCAGTGAAACTTTCAATGAGCAGTTCTTC.

The V call is TRBV9, the J call TRBJ2-1; TRBD1 is a possible D gene (6 bases). The germline gives CDR1 SGDLS, CDR2 YYNGEE. V lost 0 bases and J 4 bases, leaving 11 bases between the germline ends. The CDR3 runs to 15 residues. CDR3 residues: CASSVVGGTYNEQFF. CDR3 in DNA: TGTGCCAGCAGCGTAGTAGGGGGTACGTACAATGAGCAGTTCTTC.

The chain employs TRBV5-6 and TRBJ2-1, with a weak D call TRBD2 (5 bases). V lost 4 bases, J lost 9 bases, and 8 bases lay in between. The CDR3 spans 11 residues. The germline V gene has CDR1 SGHDT and CDR2 YYEEEE. CDR3 DNA: TGTGCCAGCAGCCTAGGGAGTGAGCAGTTCTTC. Translated, it gives CASSLGSEQFF.

The CDR3 coding sequence is TGCAGCGCTGGGGGGGACACCTACAATGAGCAGTTCTTC. Translated: CSAGGDTYNEQFF. The chain is built from TRBV29-1 and TRBJ2-1, with a tentative D call TRBD2 (7 bases). CDR3 length: 13 residues. The germline gives CDR1 SQVTM, CDR2 ANQGSEA. Trimming left V 7 bases short and J 2 bases short, with 12 bases between.